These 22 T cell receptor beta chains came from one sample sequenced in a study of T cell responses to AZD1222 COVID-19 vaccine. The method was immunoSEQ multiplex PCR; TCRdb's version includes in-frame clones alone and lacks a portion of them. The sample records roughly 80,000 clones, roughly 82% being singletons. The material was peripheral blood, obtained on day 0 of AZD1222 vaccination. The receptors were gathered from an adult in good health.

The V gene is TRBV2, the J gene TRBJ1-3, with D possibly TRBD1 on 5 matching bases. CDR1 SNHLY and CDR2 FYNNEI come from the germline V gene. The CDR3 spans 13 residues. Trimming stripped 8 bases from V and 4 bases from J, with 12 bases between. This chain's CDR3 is CASSGQMGNTIYF. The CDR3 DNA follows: TGTGCCAGCTCAGGACAAATGGGAAACACCATATATTTT.

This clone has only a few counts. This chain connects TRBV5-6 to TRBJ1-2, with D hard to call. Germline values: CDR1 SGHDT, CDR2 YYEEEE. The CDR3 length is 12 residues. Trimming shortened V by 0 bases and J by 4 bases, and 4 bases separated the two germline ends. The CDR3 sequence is CASSLAPYGYTF. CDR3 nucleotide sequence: TGTGCCAGCAGCTTGGCCCCCTATGGCTACACCTTC.

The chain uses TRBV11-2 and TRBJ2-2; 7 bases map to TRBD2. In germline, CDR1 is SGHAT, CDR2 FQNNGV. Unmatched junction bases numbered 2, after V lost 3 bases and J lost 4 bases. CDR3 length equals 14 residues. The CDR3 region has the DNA TGTGCCAGCAGCTTTCTAGCGGTCACCGGGGAGCTGTTTTTT. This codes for CASSFLAVTGELFF. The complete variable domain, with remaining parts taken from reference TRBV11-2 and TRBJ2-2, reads EAGVAQSPRYKIIEKRQSVAFWCNPISGHATLYWYQQILGQGPKLLIQFQNNGVVDDSQLPKDRFSAERLKGVDSTLKIQPAKLEDSAVYLCASSFLAVTGELFFGEGSRLTVL.

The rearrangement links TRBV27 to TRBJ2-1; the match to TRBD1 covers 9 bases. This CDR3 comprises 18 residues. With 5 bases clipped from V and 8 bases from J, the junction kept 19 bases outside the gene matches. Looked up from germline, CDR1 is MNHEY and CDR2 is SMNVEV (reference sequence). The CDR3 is CASSPGELFGTGRDEQFF. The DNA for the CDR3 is TGTGCCAGCAGTCCGGGGGAATTATTCGGGACAGGGCGAGATGAGCAGTTCTTC.

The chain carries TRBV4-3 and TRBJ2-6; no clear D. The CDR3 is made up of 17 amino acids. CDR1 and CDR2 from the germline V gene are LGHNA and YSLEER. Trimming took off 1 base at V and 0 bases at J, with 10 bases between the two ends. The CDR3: CASSQGAVSSGANVLTF. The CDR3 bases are TGCGCCAGCAGCCAAGGAGCAGTTAGCTCTGGGGCCAACGTCCTGACTTTC.

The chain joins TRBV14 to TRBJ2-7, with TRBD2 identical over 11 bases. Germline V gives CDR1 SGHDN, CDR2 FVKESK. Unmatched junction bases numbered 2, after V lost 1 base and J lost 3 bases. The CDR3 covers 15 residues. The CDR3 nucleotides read TGTGCCAGCAGCCAAGCCGGGACTAGCGGCTACGAGCAGTACTTC. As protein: CASSQAGTSGYEQYF.

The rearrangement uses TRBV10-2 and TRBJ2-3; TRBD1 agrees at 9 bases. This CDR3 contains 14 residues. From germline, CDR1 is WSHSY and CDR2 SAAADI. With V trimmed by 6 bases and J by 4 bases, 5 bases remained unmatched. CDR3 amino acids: CASREQGAADTQYF. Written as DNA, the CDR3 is TGCGCCAGCAGAGAACAGGGGGCCGCAGATACGCAGTATTTT.

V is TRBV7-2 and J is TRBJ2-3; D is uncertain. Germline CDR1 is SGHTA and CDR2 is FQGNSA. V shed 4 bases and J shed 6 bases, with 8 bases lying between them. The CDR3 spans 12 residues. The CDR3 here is CASSSTTDTQYF. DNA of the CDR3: TGTGCCAGCAGCTCGACGACGGATACGCAGTATTTT.

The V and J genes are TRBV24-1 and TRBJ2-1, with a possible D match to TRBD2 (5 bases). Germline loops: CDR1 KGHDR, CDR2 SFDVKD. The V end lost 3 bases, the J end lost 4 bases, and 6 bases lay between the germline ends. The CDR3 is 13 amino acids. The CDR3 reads CATSDLAYNEQFF. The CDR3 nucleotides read TGTGCCACCAGTGATCTAGCTTACAATGAGCAGTTCTTC.

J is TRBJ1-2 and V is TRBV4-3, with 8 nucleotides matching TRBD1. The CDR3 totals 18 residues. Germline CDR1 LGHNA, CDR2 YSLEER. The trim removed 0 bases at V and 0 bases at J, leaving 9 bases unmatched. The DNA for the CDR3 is TGCGCCAGCAGCCAAGATTGGGGAGGGACAGGCACTAACTATGGCTACACCTTC. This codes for CASSQDWGGTGTNYGYTF.

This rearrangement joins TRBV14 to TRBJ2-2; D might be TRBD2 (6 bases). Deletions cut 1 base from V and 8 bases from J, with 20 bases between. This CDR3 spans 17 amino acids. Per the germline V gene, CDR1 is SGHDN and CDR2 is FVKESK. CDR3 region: CASSQVLAHPPEGELFF. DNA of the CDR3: TGTGCCAGCAGCCAAGTACTAGCTCATCCCCCGGAGGGGGAGCTGTTTTTT. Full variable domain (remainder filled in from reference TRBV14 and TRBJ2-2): EAGVTQFPSHSVIEKGQTVTLRCDPISGHDNLYWYRRVMGKEIKFLLHFVKESKQDESGMPNNRFLAERTGGTYSTLKVQPAELEDSGVYFCASSQVLAHPPEGELFFGEGSRLTVL.

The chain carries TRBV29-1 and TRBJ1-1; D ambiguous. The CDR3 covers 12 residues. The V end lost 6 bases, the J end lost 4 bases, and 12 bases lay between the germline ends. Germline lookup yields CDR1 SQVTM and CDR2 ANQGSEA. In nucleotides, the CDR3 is TGCAGCGTCGGGAGGGTGGGCACTGAAGCTTTCTTT. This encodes CSVGRVGTEAFF.

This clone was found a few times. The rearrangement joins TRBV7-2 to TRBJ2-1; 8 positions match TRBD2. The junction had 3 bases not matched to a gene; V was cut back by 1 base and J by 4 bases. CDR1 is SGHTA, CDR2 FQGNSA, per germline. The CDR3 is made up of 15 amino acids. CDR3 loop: CASSLGTSPYNEQFF. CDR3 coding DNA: TGTGCCAGCAGCTTAGGGACTAGCCCATACAATGAGCAGTTCTTC.

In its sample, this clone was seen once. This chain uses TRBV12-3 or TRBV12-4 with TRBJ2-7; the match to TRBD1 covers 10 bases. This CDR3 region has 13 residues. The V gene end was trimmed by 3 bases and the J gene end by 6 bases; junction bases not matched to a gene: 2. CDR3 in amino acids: CASSFRTGGEQYF. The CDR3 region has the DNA TGTGCCAGCAGTTTCCGGACAGGGGGCGAGCAGTACTTC.

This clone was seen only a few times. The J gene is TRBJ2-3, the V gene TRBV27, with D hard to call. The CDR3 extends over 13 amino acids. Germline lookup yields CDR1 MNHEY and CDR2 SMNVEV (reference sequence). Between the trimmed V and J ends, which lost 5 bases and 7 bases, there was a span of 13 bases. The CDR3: CASSPRAAHTQYF. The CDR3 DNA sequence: TGTGCCAGCAGTCCCCGGGCGGCCCATACGCAGTATTTT.

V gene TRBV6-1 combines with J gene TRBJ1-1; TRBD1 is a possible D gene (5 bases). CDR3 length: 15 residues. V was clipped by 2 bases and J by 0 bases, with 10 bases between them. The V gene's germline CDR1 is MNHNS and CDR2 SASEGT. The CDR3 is CASSELYRLNTEAFF. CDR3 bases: TGTGCCAGCAGTGAACTGTACAGGCTGAACACTGAAGCTTTCTTT.

CDR3 nucleotides: TGTGCCAGCAGTTACCGGGACGGGAACACTAATGAGCAGTTCTTC. Its protein is CASSYRDGNTNEQFF. This rearrangement joins TRBV6-2 or TRBV6-3 to TRBJ2-1; D may correspond to TRBD1 or TRBD2 (5 bases each). Germline V gives CDR1 MNHEY, CDR2 SVGEGT. Trimming took 2 bases from V and 7 from J, leaving 15 bases between them. The CDR3 spans 15 residues.

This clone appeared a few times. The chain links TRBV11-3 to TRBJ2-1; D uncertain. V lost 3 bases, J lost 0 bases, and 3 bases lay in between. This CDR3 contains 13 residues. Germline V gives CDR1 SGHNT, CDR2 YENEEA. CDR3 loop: CASSFRSYNEQFF. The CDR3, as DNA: TGTGCCAGCAGCTTTCGCTCCTACAATGAGCAGTTCTTC. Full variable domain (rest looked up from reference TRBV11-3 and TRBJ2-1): EAGVVQSPRYKIIEKKQPVAFWCNPISGHNTLYWYLQNLGQGPELLIRYENEEAVDDSQLPKDRFSAERLKGVDSTLKIQPAELGDSAVYLCASSFRSYNEQFFGPGTRLTVL.

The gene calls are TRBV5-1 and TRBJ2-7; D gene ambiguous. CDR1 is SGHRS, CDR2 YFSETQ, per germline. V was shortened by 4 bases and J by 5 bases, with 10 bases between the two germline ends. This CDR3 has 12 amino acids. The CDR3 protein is CASSLISDEQYF. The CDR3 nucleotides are TGCGCCAGCAGCCTAATTTCCGACGAGCAGTACTTC.

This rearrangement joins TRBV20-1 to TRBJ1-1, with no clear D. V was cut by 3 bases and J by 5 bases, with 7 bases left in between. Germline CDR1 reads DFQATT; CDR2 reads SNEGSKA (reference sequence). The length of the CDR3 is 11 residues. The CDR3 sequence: CSASTWTEAFF. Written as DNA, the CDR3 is TGCAGTGCTAGTACGTGGACTGAAGCTTTCTTT.

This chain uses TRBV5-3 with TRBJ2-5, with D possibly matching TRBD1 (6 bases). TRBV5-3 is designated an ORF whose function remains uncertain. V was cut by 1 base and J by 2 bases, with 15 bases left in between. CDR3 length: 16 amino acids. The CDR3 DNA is TGTGCCAGAAGCTTGTTCAGCAGGGGCCCTCAAGAGACCCAGTACTTC. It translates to CARSLFSRGPQETQYF.

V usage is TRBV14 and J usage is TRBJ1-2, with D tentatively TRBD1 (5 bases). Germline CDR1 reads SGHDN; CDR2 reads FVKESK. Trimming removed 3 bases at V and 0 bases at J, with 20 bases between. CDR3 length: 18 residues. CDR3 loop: CASSHERFGALSNYGYTF. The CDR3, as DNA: TGTGCCAGCAGCCATGAGCGGTTCGGGGCCTTATCTAACTATGGCTACACCTTC.